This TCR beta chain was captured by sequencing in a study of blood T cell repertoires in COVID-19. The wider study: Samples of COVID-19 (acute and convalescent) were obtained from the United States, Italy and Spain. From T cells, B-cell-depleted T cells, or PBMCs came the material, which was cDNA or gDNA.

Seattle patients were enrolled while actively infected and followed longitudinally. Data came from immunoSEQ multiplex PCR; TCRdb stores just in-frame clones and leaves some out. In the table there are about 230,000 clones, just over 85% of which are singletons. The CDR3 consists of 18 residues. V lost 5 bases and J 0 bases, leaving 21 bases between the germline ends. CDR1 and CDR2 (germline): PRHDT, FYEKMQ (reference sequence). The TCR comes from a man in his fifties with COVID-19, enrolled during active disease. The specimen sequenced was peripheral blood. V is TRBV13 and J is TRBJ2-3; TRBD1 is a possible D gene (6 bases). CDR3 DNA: TGTGCCAGCAGCGGAGGCGGGTACCGGGACACGAGCACAGATACGCAGTATTTT. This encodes CASSGGGYRDTSTDTQYF.